These T cell receptor beta chains were read from a single sample in a study of blood T cell repertoires in COVID-19. Here immunoSEQ multiplex PCR was the method, and the copy in TCRdb shows in-frame clones only, minus some. This table holds 100,000 to 150,000 clones, approximately 88% found once. Sequencing input: peripheral blood. The receptors were sampled from a man between 50 and 59 years old with acute or convalescent COVID-19. CDR3s include the opening cysteine and the closing phenylalanine or tryptophan. Fields, in order: CDR3 protein, CDR3 DNA, V gene, J gene, D gene, clone size. D genes are given only for firm matches. Clone size is not always given. Where it is, it says once, few, many or a class for expanded clones.

cdr3_aa: CASSAPQGWTQYF
cdr3_nt: TGTGCCAGCAGCGCCCCCCAGGGATGGACCCAGTACTTC
v_call: TRBV11-2
j_call: TRBJ2-5
d_call: .
clone_size: few

cdr3_aa: CASSLNFARETEAFF
cdr3_nt: TGCGCCAGCAGCTTAAATTTTGCCAGGGAAACTGAAGCTTTCTTT
v_call: TRBV5-1
j_call: TRBJ1-1
d_call: .
clone_size: .

cdr3_aa: CASSLRRASNQPQHF
cdr3_nt: TGTGCCAGCAGCTTGCGGCGGGCTAGCAATCAGCCCCAGCATTTT
v_call: TRBV12-1
j_call: TRBJ1-5
d_call: .
clone_size: .

cdr3_aa: CATGAGGYYEQYF
cdr3_nt: TGTGCCACCGGGGCAGGGGGTTATTACGAGCAGTACTTC
v_call: TRBV6-5
j_call: TRBJ2-7
d_call: TRBD1
clone_size: .

cdr3_aa: CASSKSSRGQPQHF
cdr3_nt: TGTGCCAGTAGTAAGTCCTCCAGGGGCCAGCCCCAGCATTTT
v_call: TRBV19
j_call: TRBJ1-5
d_call: .
clone_size: .

cdr3_aa: CASSYDRAIGETQYF
cdr3_nt: TGTGCCAGCAGCTACGACAGGGCCATAGGTGAGACCCAGTACTTC
v_call: TRBV3-1/TRBV3-2
j_call: TRBJ2-5
d_call: TRBD1
clone_size: once

cdr3_aa: CASSPGGARAYGYTF
cdr3_nt: TGTGCCAGCAGCCCGGGGGGGGCACGCGCTTATGGCTACACCTTC
v_call: TRBV7-9
j_call: TRBJ1-2
d_call: .
clone_size: .

cdr3_aa: CASSLSALEQYF
cdr3_nt: TGTGCCAGCAGCTTGAGTGCGCTGGAGCAGTACTTC
v_call: TRBV7-9
j_call: TRBJ2-7
d_call: .
clone_size: .

cdr3_aa: CASSIGGYGYTF
cdr3_nt: TGTGCCAGCAGCATAGGGGGTTATGGCTACACCTTC
v_call: TRBV12-3/TRBV12-4
j_call: TRBJ1-2
d_call: .
clone_size: .

cdr3_aa: CAHQESPLSGANVLTF
cdr3_nt: TGTGCCCACCAGGAAAGCCCTCTCTCTGGGGCCAACGTCCTGACTTTC
v_call: TRBV24-1
j_call: TRBJ2-6
d_call: .
clone_size: .

cdr3_aa: CASRTDYSGNTIYF
cdr3_nt: TGTGCCAGCAGAACTGACTACTCTGGAAACACCATATATTTT
v_call: TRBV6-5
j_call: TRBJ1-3
d_call: .
clone_size: .

cdr3_aa: CASSRRLAGDQETQYF
cdr3_nt: TGTGCCAGCAGCAGGCGACTAGCGGGGGACCAAGAGACCCAGTACTTC
v_call: TRBV5-4
j_call: TRBJ2-5
d_call: TRBD2
clone_size: .

cdr3_aa: CASSATGNVQYF
cdr3_nt: TGTGCCAGCAGCGCTACAGGGAACGTGCAGTACTTC
v_call: TRBV2
j_call: TRBJ2-7
d_call: .
clone_size: .

cdr3_aa: CASSIDAGGGYNEQFF
cdr3_nt: TGTGCCAGTAGTATAGATGCAGGCGGGGGCTACAATGAGCAGTTCTTC
v_call: TRBV19
j_call: TRBJ2-1
d_call: TRBD2
clone_size: .

cdr3_aa: CASFAGPKQGEQFF
cdr3_nt: TGTGCCAGCTTCGCGGGACCGAAGCAGGGTGAGCAGTTCTTC
v_call: TRBV2
j_call: TRBJ2-1
d_call: .
clone_size: .

cdr3_aa: CATSRDTKIQGAHFSYEQYF
cdr3_nt: TGTGCCACCAGCAGAGACACAAAAATCCAGGGGGCGCATTTCAGCTACGAGCAGTACTTC
v_call: TRBV15
j_call: TRBJ2-7
d_call: TRBD1
clone_size: .

cdr3_aa: CASSLSLVRNNEQFF
cdr3_nt: TGTGCCAGCAGCTTATCACTAGTAAGGAACAATGAGCAGTTCTTC
v_call: TRBV7-7
j_call: TRBJ2-1
d_call: .
clone_size: .

cdr3_aa: CSANQGASTDTQYF
cdr3_nt: TGCAGCGCGAATCAGGGGGCTAGCACAGATACGCAGTATTTT
v_call: TRBV29-1
j_call: TRBJ2-3
d_call: TRBD1
clone_size: .